This T cell receptor (beta chain) was identified during a study of cytomegalovirus exposure and HLA in healthy donors. Trimming stripped 0 bases from V and 7 bases from J, with 15 bases between. Germline V gene sequence: CDR1 LGHNA, CDR2 YSLEER. The CDR3 is 15 amino acids. PCR used 60 Vbeta primers and 13 Jbeta primers. Measured with immunoSEQ multiplex PCR; TCRdb has only the in-frame clones, and not every one. The repertoire includes around 94,000 clones, approximately 77% of them detected once, and about 5% sits in the top ten. Details on this clone: Its antigen remains unknown.

Whole-study findings and limits: With high specificity and sensitivity, the classifier reportedly diagnosed cytomegalovirus status.

The TCR comes from a woman in her thirties or forties in good health and CMV-seronegative. The sample consisted of PBMCs. V is TRBV4-3 and J is TRBJ1-1, with TRBD1 as a possible D gene (6 bases). CDR3 sequence reads: CASSQDGDIFFEAFF. The CDR3 DNA is TGCGCCAGCAGCCAAGATGGGGACATTTTCTTTGAAGCTTTCTTT.